Shown below are 3 T cell receptor beta chains from a single sample sequenced in a study of cytomegalovirus exposure and HLA in healthy donors. The method was immunoSEQ multiplex PCR; TCRdb's version includes in-frame clones alone and lacks a portion of them. Of about 140,000 clones listed, roughly 86% are singletons. Sequenced sample: PBMCs. The receptors were gathered from a woman between 25 and 40 years old in good health and CMV-seronegative.

The CDR3 protein is CATDRGITYGYTF. CDR3 sequence (DNA): TGTGCCACGGACAGGGGAATTACCTATGGCTACACCTTC. The chain employs TRBV2 and TRBJ1-2; 9 bases map to TRBD1. The germline gives CDR1 SNHLY, CDR2 FYNNEI. This CDR3 comprises 13 residues. Trimming removed 10 bases from V and 4 bases from J; junction bases left unmatched: 7.

The chain joins TRBV7-2 to TRBJ2-5; D is perhaps TRBD2 (5 bases). The CDR3 is 13 amino acids. V shed 6 bases and J shed 5 bases, with 13 bases lying between them. CDR1 is SGHTA and CDR2 is FQGNSA in the germline V gene. This CDR3 is CASRPTGMETQYF. In DNA form, the CDR3 reads TGTGCCAGCAGACCCACGGGGATGGAGACCCAGTACTTC. Full variable domain (missing parts from reference TRBV7-2 and TRBJ2-5): GAGVSQSPSNKVTEKGKDVELRCDPISGHTALYWYRQSLGQGLEFLIYFQGNSAPDKSGLPSDRFSAERTGGSVSTLTIQRTQQEDSAVYLCASRPTGMETQYFGPGTRLLVL.

This clone came up once. The chain is built from TRBV30 and TRBJ2-4; tentatively, D is TRBD2 (5 bases). The CDR3 is made up of 13 amino acids. Trimming removed 4 bases at V and 0 bases at J, with 7 bases between. Germline V gene lookup returns CDR1 GTSNPN and CDR2 SVGIG (reference sequence). The DNA of the CDR3 is TGTGCCTGGACGGGATTAGCCAAAAACATTCAGTACTTC. Amino acid sequence: CAWTGLAKNIQYF.